This is a list of T cell receptor beta chains from one sample in a study of blood T cell repertoires in COVID-19. The repertoire was sequenced with immunoSEQ multiplex PCR; TCRdb's copy has only in-frame clones and lacks some. This table has approximately 230,000 clones, roughly 83% appearing once. Sequenced material: peripheral blood. These receptors were taken from an elderly man with acute or convalescent COVID-19. The CDR3 runs from the conserved cysteine through the conserved F or W. A D gene is named only where the DNA matches it firmly. Some rows mark clone size as missing; the rest say once, few, many or name a class of expanded clone.

18	TRBV5-1	.	.	TRBJ1-2	CASSLAGVLAGAFYGYTF	TGCGCCAGCAGCTTGGCCGGAGTTTTGGCAGGGGCTTTCTATGGCTACACCTTC
16	TRBV3-1/TRBV3-2	TRBD1	.	TRBJ1-2	CASSRLTGGRNYGYTF	TGTGCCAGCAGCCGGTTAACAGGGGGCAGGAACTATGGCTACACCTTC
15	TRBV7-3	.	.	TRBJ2-1	CASSFPGGSYNEQFF	TGTGCCAGCAGCTTTCCGGGTGGCTCCTACAATGAGCAGTTCTTC
15	TRBV19	TRBD1	.	TRBJ1-6	CASSPRTGLHSPLHF	TGTGCCAGTAGTCCCCGGACAGGGCTACATTCACCCCTCCACTTT
13	TRBV11-2	.	.	TRBJ1-6	CASRDTGQSPLHF	TGTGCCAGCAGGGATACAGGACAATCACCCCTCCACTTT
15	TRBV18	TRBD1	.	TRBJ1-1	CASSPSTGVNTEAFF	TGTGCCAGCTCACCCTCGACAGGGGTGAACACTGAAGCTTTCTTT
15	TRBV9	.	few	TRBJ2-1	CASSKADYSYNEQFF	TGTGCCAGCAGTAAGGCGGACTACTCCTACAATGAGCAGTTCTTC
18	TRBV19	TRBD1	.	TRBJ1-5	CASSSLSGTGYSNQPQHF	TGTGCCAGTAGTAGTCTCTCCGGGACAGGTTATAGCAATCAGCCCCAGCATTTT
14	TRBV3-1/TRBV3-2	.	.	TRBJ2-2	CASSRGRRTGELFF	TGTGCCAGCAGCCGGGGGAGGAGGACCGGGGAGCTGTTTTTT
16	TRBV27	TRBD1	.	TRBJ1-5	CASSHQGGRSNQPQHF	TGTGCCAGCAGTCACCAGGGGGGCAGGAGCAATCAGCCCCAGCATTTT
15	TRBV5-6	TRBD1	.	TRBJ1-4	CASSLVGTGVEKLFF	TGTGCCAGCAGCTTGGTTGGGACAGGGGTCGAAAAACTGTTTTTT
14	TRBV19	.	.	TRBJ1-6	CASSITGFNSPLHF	TGTGCCAGTAGTATTACGGGGTTTAATTCACCCCTCCACTTT
17	TRBV5-1	.	.	TRBJ2-1	CASSLAPPGQPNNEQFF	TGCGCCAGCAGCTTGGCCCCCCCGGGTCAACCGAACAATGAGCAGTTCTTC
13	TRBV5-1	TRBD1	few	TRBJ2-7	CASRRTGGNEQYF	TGCGCCAGCAGGAGGACAGGGGGCAACGAGCAGTACTTC
15	TRBV2	TRBD1	.	TRBJ2-1	CASSPMTGTYNEQFF	TGTGCCAGCAGCCCAATGACAGGGACCTACAATGAGCAGTTCTTC
13	TRBV7-9	.	.	TRBJ1-2	CASSFRDNYGYTF	TGTGCCAGCAGCTTCAGGGATAACTATGGCTACACCTTC
13	TRBV12-3/TRBV12-4	.	.	TRBJ1-5	CASSRQANQPQHF	TGTGCCAGCAGTCGACAGGCTAATCAGCCCCAGCATTTT
15	TRBV27	TRBD1	.	TRBJ1-2	CASSFFGQGNYGYTF	TGTGCCAGCAGTTTTTTTGGACAGGGAAACTATGGCTACACCTTC
14	TRBV18	.	.	TRBJ2-7	CASSPRQPSNEQYF	TGTGCCAGCTCACCGAGGCAGCCTTCTAACGAGCAGTACTTC
15	TRBV4-2	TRBD2	.	TRBJ2-1	CASSQVDLAGNEQFF	TGTGCCAGCAGCCAAGTTGACCTAGCGGGCAATGAGCAGTTCTTC
13	TRBV29-1	.	.	TRBJ1-2	CSVDRAEIYGYTF	TGCAGCGTTGACAGGGCAGAAATCTATGGCTACACCTTC
15	TRBV5-1	TRBD1	.	TRBJ2-2	CASSFDRGSSGELFF	TGCGCCAGCAGCTTTGACAGGGGGTCCTCCGGGGAGCTGTTTTTT
13	TRBV11-2	.	.	TRBJ1-5	CASSLEDYQPQHF	TGTGCCAGCAGCTTAGAGGACTATCAGCCCCAGCATTTT
14	TRBV5-1	TRBD1	many	TRBJ2-7	CASSLPARGYEQYF	TGCGCCAGCAGCTTGCCCGCCAGGGGGTACGAGCAGTACTTC
18	TRBV6-1	TRBD1	.	TRBJ2-6	CASSEAGTGVGGANVLTF	TGTGCCAGCAGTGAAGCTGGGACAGGGGTGGGAGGGGCCAACGTCCTGACTTTC
16	TRBV21-1	.	.	TRBJ2-1	CASSKVQGHRGGEQFF	TGTGCCAGCAGCAAAGTTCAGGGCCACAGGGGCGGTGAGCAGTTCTTC
13	TRBV2	.	.	TRBJ2-2	CASSSRGPGELFF	TGTGCCAGCAGTAGCAGGGGACCCGGGGAGCTGTTTTTT
15	TRBV25-1	TRBD2	few	TRBJ2-7	CASSPAGRHAYEQYF	TGTGCCAGCAGTCCAGCGGGACGCCATGCCTACGAGCAGTACTTC
14	TRBV19	TRBD1	few	TRBJ1-1	CASMETGENTEAFF	TGTGCCAGTATGGAGACAGGGGAGAACACTGAAGCTTTCTTT
14	TRBV24-1	TRBD1	.	TRBJ2-1	CATSPDRRSNEQFF	TGTGCCACCTCCCCGGACAGGCGTAGCAATGAGCAGTTCTTC
14	TRBV18	TRBD1	.	TRBJ1-2	CASSPGQGPDGYTF	TGTGCCAGCTCACCCGGACAGGGTCCGGATGGCTACACCTTC
16	TRBV19	.	once	TRBJ1-6	CASSSTARVYNSPLHF	TGTGCCAGTTCTTCGACGGCGAGGGTCTATAATTCACCCCTCCACTTT
12	TRBV7-3	.	.	TRBJ2-2	CASSLEVGELFF	TGTGCCAGCAGCCTGGAGGTCGGGGAGCTGTTTTTT
12	TRBV30	.	.	TRBJ1-3	CAGGFSGNTIYF	TGTGCCGGGGGGTTCTCTGGAAACACCATATATTTT
16	TRBV28	TRBD1	.	TRBJ2-7	CASSLYGQGLSYEQYF	TGTGCCAGCAGTTTATACGGACAGGGGTTATCCTACGAGCAGTACTTC
14	TRBV7-9	TRBD1	once	TRBJ2-7	CASSLAGTGDEQYF	TGTGCCAGCAGCTTAGCTGGGACAGGGGACGAGCAGTACTTC
19	TRBV2	TRBD2	.	TRBJ2-1	CASSEVRLAGLSSYNEQFF	TGTGCCAGCAGTGAGGTGAGACTAGCGGGACTTAGCTCCTACAATGAGCAGTTCTTC
13	TRBV5-8	.	few	TRBJ2-7	CASSTTGFYEQYF	TGTGCCAGCAGCACCACAGGGTTCTACGAGCAGTACTTC
14	TRBV19	TRBD1	.	TRBJ1-6	CASSIDRGGSPLHF	TGTGCCAGTAGTATTGACAGGGGAGGTTCACCCCTCCACTTT
19	TRBV24-1	TRBD2	.	TRBJ2-3	CATSDPGLAGGYTQGAQYF	TGTGCCACCAGTGACCCAGGACTAGCGGGGGGCTATACACAGGGTGCGCAGTATTTT
17	TRBV19	TRBD1	.	TRBJ2-6	CASSIWGQGSGANVLTF	TGTGCCAGTAGTATATGGGGACAGGGGTCTGGGGCCAACGTCCTGACTTTC